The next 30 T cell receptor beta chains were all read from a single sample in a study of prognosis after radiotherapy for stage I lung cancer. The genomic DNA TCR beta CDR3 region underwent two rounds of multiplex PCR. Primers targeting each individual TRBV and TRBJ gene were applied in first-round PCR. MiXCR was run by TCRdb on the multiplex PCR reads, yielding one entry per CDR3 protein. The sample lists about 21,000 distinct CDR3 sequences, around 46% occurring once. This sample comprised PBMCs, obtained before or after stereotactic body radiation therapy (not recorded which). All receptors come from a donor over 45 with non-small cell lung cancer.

As DNA, the CDR3 is TGTGCCAGCAGCTCCCCCTGCACAGATACGCAGTATTTT. As protein: CASSSPCTDTQYF. V gene TRBV6-1 combines with J gene TRBJ2-3; D gene ambiguous. Germline CDR1 is MNHNS and CDR2 is SASEGT. Trimming left V 6 bases short and J 1 base short, with 8 bases between. CDR3 size: 13 residues.

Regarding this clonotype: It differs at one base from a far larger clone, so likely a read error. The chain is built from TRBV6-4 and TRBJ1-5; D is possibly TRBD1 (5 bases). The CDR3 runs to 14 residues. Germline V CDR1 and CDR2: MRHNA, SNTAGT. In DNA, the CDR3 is TGTGCCAGCAGTGGTGGGGGGAACAATCAGCCCCATCATTTT. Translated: CASSGGGNNQPHHF.

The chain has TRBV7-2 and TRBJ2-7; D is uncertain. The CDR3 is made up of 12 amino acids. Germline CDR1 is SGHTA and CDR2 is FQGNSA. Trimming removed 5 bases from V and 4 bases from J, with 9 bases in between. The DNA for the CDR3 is TGTGCCAGCAGCCCAGCTCGTTACGAGCAGTACTTC. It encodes CASSPARYEQYF.

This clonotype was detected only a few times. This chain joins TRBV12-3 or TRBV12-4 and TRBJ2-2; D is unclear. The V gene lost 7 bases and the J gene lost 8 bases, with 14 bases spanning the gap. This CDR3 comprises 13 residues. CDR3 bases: TGTGCCAGCACCCTCCTCGGCGCGGGGGAGCTGTTTTTT. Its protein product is CASTLLGAGELFF.

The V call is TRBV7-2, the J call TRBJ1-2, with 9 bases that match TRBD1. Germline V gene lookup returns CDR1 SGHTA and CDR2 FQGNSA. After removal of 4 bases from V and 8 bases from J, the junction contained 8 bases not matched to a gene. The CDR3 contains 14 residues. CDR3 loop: CASSSGTGGQGYTF. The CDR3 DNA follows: TGTGCCAGCAGCTCCGGAACAGGGGGCCAGGGCTACACCTTC.

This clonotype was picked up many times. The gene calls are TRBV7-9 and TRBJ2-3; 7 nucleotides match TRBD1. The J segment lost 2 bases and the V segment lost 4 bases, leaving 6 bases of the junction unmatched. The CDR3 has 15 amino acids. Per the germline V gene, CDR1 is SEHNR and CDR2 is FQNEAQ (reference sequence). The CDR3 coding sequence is TGTGCCAGCAGCTCAGACAGGGAAAACACAGATACGCAGTATTTT. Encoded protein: CASSSDRENTDTQYF.

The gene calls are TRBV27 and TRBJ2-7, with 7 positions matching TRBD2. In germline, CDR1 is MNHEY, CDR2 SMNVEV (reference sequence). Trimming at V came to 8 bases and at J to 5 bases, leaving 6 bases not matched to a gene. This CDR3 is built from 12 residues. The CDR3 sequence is CASREGGDEQYF. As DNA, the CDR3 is TGTGCCAGCCGTGAGGGAGGGGACGAGCAGTACTTC.

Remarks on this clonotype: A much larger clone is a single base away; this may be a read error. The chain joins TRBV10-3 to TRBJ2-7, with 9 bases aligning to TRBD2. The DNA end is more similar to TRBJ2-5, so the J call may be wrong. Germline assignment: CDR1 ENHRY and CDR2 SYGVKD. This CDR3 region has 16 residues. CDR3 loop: CAISEGTSWYQETQYF. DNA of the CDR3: TGTGCCATCAGTGAAGGGACTAGCTGGTACCAAGAGACCCAGTACTTC.

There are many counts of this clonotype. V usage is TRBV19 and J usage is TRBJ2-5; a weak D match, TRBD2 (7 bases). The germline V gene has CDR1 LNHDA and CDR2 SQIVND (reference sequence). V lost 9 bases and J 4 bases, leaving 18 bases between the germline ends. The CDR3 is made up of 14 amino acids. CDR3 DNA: TGTGCCAGCACCCGGGGGGCGCAGGGAGAGACCCAGTACTTC. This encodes CASTRGAQGETQYF.

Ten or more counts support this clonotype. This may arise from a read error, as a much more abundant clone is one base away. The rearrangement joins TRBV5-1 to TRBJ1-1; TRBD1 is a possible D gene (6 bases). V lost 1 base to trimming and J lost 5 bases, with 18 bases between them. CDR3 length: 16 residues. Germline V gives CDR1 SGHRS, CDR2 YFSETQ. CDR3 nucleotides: TGCGCCAGCAGCTTGCCCAGGGGAGGTGCATGGACTGAAGCTTTCTTT. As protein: CASSLPRGGAWTEAFF.

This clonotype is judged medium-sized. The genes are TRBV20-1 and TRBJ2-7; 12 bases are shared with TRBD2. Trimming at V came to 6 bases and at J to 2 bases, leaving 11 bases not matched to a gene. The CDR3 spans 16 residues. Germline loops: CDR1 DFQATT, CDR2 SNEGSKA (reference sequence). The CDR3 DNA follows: TGCAGTGCCAAGTCGAGACTAGCGGGAGTGGCCTACGAGCAGTACTTC. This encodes CSAKSRLAGVAYEQYF.

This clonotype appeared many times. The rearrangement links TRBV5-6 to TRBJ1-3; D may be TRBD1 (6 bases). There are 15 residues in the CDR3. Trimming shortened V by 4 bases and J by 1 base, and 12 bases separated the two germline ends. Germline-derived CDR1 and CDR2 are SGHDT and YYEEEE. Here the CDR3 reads CASSPKTGSGNTIYF. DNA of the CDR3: TGTGCCAGCAGCCCAAAAACAGGGTCTGGAAACACCATATATTTT.

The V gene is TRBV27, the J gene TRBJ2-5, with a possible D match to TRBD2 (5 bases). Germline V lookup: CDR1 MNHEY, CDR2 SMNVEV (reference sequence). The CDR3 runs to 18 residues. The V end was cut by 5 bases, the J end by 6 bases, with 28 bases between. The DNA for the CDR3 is TGTGCCAGCAGTGCGCGCAACCCTTCACTAGTGATGGGTAAGACCCAGTACTTC. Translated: CASSARNPSLVMGKTQYF.

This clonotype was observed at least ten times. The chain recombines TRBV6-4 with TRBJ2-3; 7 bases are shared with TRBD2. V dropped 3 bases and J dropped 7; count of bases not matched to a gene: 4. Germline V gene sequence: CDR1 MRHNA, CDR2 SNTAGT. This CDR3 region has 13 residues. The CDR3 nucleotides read TGTGCCAGCAGTGAAGCTAGCGGTTATACGCAGTATTTT. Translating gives CASSEASGYTQYF.

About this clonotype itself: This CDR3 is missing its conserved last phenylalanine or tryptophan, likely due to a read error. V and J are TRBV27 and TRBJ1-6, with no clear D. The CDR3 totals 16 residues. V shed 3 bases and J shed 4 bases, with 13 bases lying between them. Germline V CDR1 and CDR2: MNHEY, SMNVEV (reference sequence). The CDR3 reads CASSFVSITYNSPLHL. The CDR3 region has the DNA TGTGCCAGCAGTTTTGTTAGCATCACGTATAATTCACCCCTCCACCTT.

CDR3 in DNA: TGTGCCAGCAGCCGCGGACTATCTACTTACAATGAGCAGTTCTTC. Its protein product is CASSRGLSTYNEQFF. This rearrangement joins TRBV7-2 to TRBJ2-1, with a possible D match to TRBD2 (6 bases). Trimming took off 5 bases at V and 4 bases at J, with 15 bases between the two ends. The CDR3 has 15 residues. Germline values: CDR1 SGHTA, CDR2 FQGNSA.

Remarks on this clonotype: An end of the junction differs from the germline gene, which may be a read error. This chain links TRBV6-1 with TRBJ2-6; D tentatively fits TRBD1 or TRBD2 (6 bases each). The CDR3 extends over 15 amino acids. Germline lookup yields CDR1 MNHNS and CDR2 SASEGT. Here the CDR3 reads CASSVVSPGANILTF. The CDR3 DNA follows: TGTGCCAGCAGTGTCGTTTCCCCGGGGGCCAACATCCTTACTTTC.

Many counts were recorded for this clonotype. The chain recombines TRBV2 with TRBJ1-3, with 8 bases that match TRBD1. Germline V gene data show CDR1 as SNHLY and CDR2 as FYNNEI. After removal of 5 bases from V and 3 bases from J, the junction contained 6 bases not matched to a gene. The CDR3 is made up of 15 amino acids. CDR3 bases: TGTGCCAGCAGTACTCGGACAGGGTTTGGAAACACCATATATTTT. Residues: CASSTRTGFGNTIYF.

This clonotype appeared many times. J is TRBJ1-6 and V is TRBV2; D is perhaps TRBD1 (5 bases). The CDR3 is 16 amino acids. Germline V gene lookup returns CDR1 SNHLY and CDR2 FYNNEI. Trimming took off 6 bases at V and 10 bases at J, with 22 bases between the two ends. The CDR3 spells CASRPRGGTVGSPLHF. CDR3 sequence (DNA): TGTGCCAGCAGACCTCGGGGGGGAACCGTCGGATCACCCCTCCACTTT.

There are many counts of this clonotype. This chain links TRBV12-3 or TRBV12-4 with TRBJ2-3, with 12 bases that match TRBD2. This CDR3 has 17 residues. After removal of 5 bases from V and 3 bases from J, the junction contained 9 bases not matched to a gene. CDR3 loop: CASSELAGGPATDTQYF. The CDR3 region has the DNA TGTGCCAGCAGTGAGCTAGCGGGAGGGCCGGCAACAGATACGCAGTATTTT.

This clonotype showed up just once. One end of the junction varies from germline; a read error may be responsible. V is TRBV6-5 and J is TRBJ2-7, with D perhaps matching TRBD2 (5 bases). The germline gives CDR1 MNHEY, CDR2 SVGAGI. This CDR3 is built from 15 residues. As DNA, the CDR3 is TGTGCCAGCAGTTACTCTTGGAGGCCGCAGGAAGAGCATTACTTC. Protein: CASSYSWRPQEEHYF.

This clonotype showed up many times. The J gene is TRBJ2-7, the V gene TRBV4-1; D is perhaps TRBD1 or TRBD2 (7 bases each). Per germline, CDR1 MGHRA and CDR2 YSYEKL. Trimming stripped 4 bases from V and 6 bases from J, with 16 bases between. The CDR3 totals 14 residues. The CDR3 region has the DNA TGCGCCAGCAGCCCGAGGGGAGGGGGCCTCGAGCAGTACTTC. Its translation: CASSPRGGGLEQYF.

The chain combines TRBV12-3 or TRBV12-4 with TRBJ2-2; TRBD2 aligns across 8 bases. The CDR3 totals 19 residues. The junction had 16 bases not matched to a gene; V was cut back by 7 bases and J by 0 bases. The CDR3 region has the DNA TGTGCCAGCATTCTGGGGTCTGTAGCGGGACTCGCGAACACCGGGGAGCTGTTTTTT. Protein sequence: CASILGSVAGLANTGELFF.

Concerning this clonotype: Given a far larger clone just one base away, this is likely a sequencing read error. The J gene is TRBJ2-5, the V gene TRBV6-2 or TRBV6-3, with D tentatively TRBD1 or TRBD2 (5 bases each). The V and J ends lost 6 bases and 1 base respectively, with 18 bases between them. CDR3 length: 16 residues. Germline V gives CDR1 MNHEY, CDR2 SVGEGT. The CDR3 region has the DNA TGTGCCAGCAGCCCGCACTCCTGGGGGACCCAAGAGACCCAGTACTTC. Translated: CASSPHSWGTQETQYF.

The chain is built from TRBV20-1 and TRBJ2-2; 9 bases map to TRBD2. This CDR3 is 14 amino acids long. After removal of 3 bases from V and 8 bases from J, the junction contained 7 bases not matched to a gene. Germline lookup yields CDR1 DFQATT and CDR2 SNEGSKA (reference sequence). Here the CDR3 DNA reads TGCAGTGCTAGTGTAGCGGGAGCTTCGGGGGAGCTGTTTTTT. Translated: CSASVAGASGELFF.

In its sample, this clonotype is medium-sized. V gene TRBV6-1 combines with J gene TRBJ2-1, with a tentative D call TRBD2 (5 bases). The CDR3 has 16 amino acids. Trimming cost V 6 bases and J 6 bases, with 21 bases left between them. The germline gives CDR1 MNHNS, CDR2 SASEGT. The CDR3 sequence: CASSRTGMSRANEQFF. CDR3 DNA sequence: TGTGCCAGCAGCCGAACGGGGATGAGCCGGGCCAATGAGCAGTTCTTC.

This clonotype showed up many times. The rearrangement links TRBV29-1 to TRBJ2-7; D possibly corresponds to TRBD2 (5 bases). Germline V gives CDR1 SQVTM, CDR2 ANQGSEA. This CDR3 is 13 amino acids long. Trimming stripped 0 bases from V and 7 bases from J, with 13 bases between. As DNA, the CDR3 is TGCAGCGTTGAAGATCGAGGAGGTAGAGAGCAGTACTTC. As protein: CSVEDRGGREQYF.

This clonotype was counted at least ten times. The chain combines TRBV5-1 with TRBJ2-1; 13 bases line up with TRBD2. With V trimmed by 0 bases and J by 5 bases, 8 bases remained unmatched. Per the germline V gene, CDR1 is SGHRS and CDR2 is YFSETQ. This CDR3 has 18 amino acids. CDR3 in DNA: TGCGCCAGCAGCTTGGGGACTAGCGGGAGCCCCCCCCACAATGAGCAGTTCTTC. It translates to CASSLGTSGSPPHNEQFF.

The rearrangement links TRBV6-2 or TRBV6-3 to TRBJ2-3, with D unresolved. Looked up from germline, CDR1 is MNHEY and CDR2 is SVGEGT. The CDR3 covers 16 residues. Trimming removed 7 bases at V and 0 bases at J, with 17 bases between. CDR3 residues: CASTMGTSVSTDTQYF. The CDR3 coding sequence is TGTGCCAGCACCATGGGAACCTCAGTTAGCACAGATACGCAGTATTTT.

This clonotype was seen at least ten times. CDR3 DNA: TGCAGCGTTGGGGTCGTGGGGGCCTACGAGCAGTACTTC. Translating gives CSVGVVGAYEQYF. The V gene is TRBV29-1, the J gene TRBJ2-7; D assignment may be TRBD1 or TRBD2 (5 bases each). V was pared by 4 bases and J by 2 bases, with 12 bases between. CDR1 is SQVTM, CDR2 ANQGSEA, per germline. The CDR3 consists of 13 residues.